The 20 T cell receptor beta chains presented below share a single source sample, sequenced in a study of shared clonotypes between healthy human individuals. Positive CCR7 selection of CD45RO-negative cells yielded the naive CD8 cells, and terminally differentiated effector memory CD45RA+ cells were excluded. Libraries were prepared by immunoSEQ multiplex PCR; TCRdb keeps only in-frame clonotypes and omits some of them. The sample consists of about 2.1 million clones, 85% to 95% of them appearing once. The sequencing input was naive CD8+ T cells from PBMCs. These receptors came from a man aged 18 to 29 in good health. Some clones in this sample may be carry-over from other donors' samples.

The rearrangement links TRBV2 to TRBJ2-7; 10 nucleotides match TRBD2. The CDR3 is 15 amino acids. Germline V CDR1 and CDR2: SNHLY, FYNNEI. Trimming removed 1 base from V and 3 bases from J; junction bases left unmatched: 3. CDR3 amino acids: CASSEGTSGYYEQYF. The CDR3 bases are TGTGCCAGCAGTGAAGGGACTAGCGGTTACTACGAGCAGTACTTC.

This chain uses TRBV11-2 with TRBJ2-7, with 8 nucleotides matching TRBD2. Looked up from germline, CDR1 is SGHAT and CDR2 is FQNNGV. This CDR3 contains 13 residues. Trimming removed 6 bases from V and 5 bases from J; junction bases left unmatched: 6. This chain's CDR3 is CASRAGLAHEQYF. The CDR3 DNA sequence: TGTGCCAGCAGAGCCGGACTAGCCCACGAGCAGTACTTC.

J is TRBJ2-5 and V is TRBV2; 8 nucleotides line up with TRBD1. The DNA end lines up better with TRBJ2-7; the J call may be wrong. Germline values: CDR1 SNHLY, CDR2 FYNNEI. The CDR3 runs 15 residues. The CDR3 loop reads CASSEGAGGLYEQYF. CDR3 nucleotide sequence: TGTGCCAGCAGTGAGGGGGCAGGGGGCCTCTACGAGCAGTACTTC.

This CDR3 is CASRLLAAWNEQFF. In DNA, the CDR3 is TGTGCCAGCAGACTCCTAGCGGCTTGGAACGAGCAGTTCTTC. V is TRBV2 and J is TRBJ2-1; TRBD2 agrees at 7 bases. V lost 6 bases and J lost 10; bases outside the gene matches: 12. This CDR3 has 14 amino acids. Per germline, CDR1 SNHLY and CDR2 FYNNEI.

The chain joins TRBV7-9 to TRBJ2-3; 7 bases fit TRBD1. The CDR3 has 18 amino acids. V trimming: 3 bases; J trimming: 2 bases; junction bases outside the gene matches: 14. Germline loops: CDR1 SEHNR, CDR2 FQNEAQ (reference sequence). CDR3 bases: TGTGCCAGCAGCTTTTCGGACAGGAGCCTTGAGTACACAGATACGCAGTATTTT. Translating it yields CASSFSDRSLEYTDTQYF.

This clone appeared a few times. V gene TRBV4-3 combines with J gene TRBJ1-1; D is undetermined. CDR3 length: 12 amino acids. The V gene lost 1 base and the J gene lost 8 bases, with 8 bases spanning the gap. Per germline, CDR1 LGHNA and CDR2 YSLEER. The CDR3 sequence: CASSQGGSEAFF. The CDR3 DNA sequence: TGCGCCAGCAGCCAAGGCGGCAGCGAAGCTTTCTTT.

This sequence joins TRBV6-5 and TRBJ1-1; 10 bases are a match to TRBD1. The CDR3 has 12 amino acids. The V gene end was trimmed by 6 bases and the J gene end by 9 bases; junction bases not matched to a gene: 4. Germline V gives CDR1 MNHEY, CDR2 SVGAGI. The CDR3 here is CASREGQGKAFF. Here the CDR3 DNA reads TGTGCCAGCAGGGAGGGACAGGGGAAAGCTTTCTTT.

This clone showed up just once. The rearrangement joins TRBV7-2 to TRBJ2-3; 10 bases map to TRBD2. In germline, CDR1 is SGHTA, CDR2 FQGNSA. J lost 4 bases, V lost 5 bases, and 9 bases had no gene match. The CDR3 is 16 amino acids. Written as DNA, the CDR3 is TGTGCCAGCAGCATCTGGACTAGCGGTATTTCAGATACGCAGTATTTT. Translated, it gives CASSIWTSGISDTQYF.

The chain carries TRBV5-8 and TRBJ2-7; weak D call: TRBD2 (5 bases). Trimming took 1 base from V and 5 from J, leaving 13 bases between them. The CDR3 length is 14 residues. Germline V CDR1 and CDR2: SGHTS, YDEGEE. The DNA of the CDR3 is TGTGCCAGCAGCTTGCTGAGGGTCCCCAACGAGCAGTACTTC. This sequence encodes CASSLLRVPNEQYF.

This sequence joins TRBV14 and TRBJ2-2; no reliable D call. The CDR3 covers 16 residues. From germline, CDR1 is SGHDN and CDR2 FVKESK. The V end was cut by 2 bases, the J end by 2 bases, with 12 bases between. The CDR3 reads CASSQLLTGNTGELFF. The CDR3 bases are TGTGCCAGCAGCCAACTCCTGACGGGCAACACCGGGGAGCTGTTTTTT.

This chain joins TRBV15 and TRBJ1-1, with TRBD1 matching over 7 bases. Trimming removed 1 base from V and 6 bases from J; junction bases left unmatched: 5. The CDR3 has 14 amino acids. Per the germline V gene, CDR1 is LNHNV and CDR2 is YYDKDF (reference sequence). The CDR3 here is CATSRADRVSEAFF. The CDR3 bases are TGTGCCACCAGCAGAGCTGACAGGGTTTCTGAAGCTTTCTTT.

This clone was seen a handful of times. The chain employs TRBV6-1 and TRBJ1-2, with 9 bases fitting TRBD1. The CDR3 is 17 residues long. V dropped 4 bases and J dropped 1; count of bases not matched to a gene: 10. Germline lookup yields CDR1 MNHNS and CDR2 SASEGT. CDR3 residues: CASSASSGTGFNYGYTF. In DNA, the CDR3 is TGTGCCAGCAGTGCATCTTCCGGGACAGGGTTTAACTATGGCTACACCTTC.

The chain has TRBV28 and TRBJ1-4; D is perhaps TRBD1 (6 bases). Germline CDR1 MDHEN, CDR2 SYDVKM. The CDR3 sequence is 16 residues long. V lost 3 bases and J lost 7, with 18 bases in between. DNA of the CDR3: TGTGCCAGCAGTTTGGGGGAGGGACATCGGGTTGAAAAACTGTTTTTT. Encoded protein: CASSLGEGHRVEKLFF.

V and J are TRBV29-1 and TRBJ1-1, with 10 bases lining up with TRBD1. Germline lookup yields CDR1 SQVTM and CDR2 ANQGSEA. The CDR3 covers 15 residues. After removal of 4 bases from V and 0 bases from J, the junction contained 5 bases not matched to a gene. CDR3 region: CSVARDRGLNTEAFF. CDR3 nucleotides: TGCAGCGTTGCCCGGGACAGGGGCTTGAACACTGAAGCTTTCTTT.

The chain carries TRBV10-2 and TRBJ2-1, with D maybe TRBD2 (6 bases). The CDR3 is made up of 16 amino acids. Germline CDR1 and CDR2: WSHSY and SAAADI. Between the trimmed V and J ends, which lost 5 bases and 3 bases, there was a span of 17 bases. The CDR3 region is CASSSPRASDYNEQFF. The CDR3 DNA reads TGCGCCAGCAGTTCCCCGAGGGCTAGCGACTACAATGAGCAGTTCTTC.

This chain uses TRBV6-5 with TRBJ1-1; the D gene is possibly TRBD1 (5 bases). This CDR3 comprises 12 residues. Trimming took off 11 bases at V and 4 bases at J, with 14 bases between the two ends. CDR1 is MNHEY, CDR2 SVGAGI, per germline. The chain's CDR3 is CACWKGSTEAFF. CDR3 nucleotide sequence: TGTGCCTGCTGGAAGGGGAGCACTGAAGCTTTCTTT.

The chain employs TRBV9 and TRBJ1-2, with 8 nucleotides matching TRBD1. The CDR3 has 16 residues. CDR1 is SGDLS, CDR2 YYNGEE, per germline. The junction had 13 bases not matched to a gene; V was cut back by 4 bases and J by 5 bases. CDR3 sequence (DNA): TGTGCCAGCAGCTCCGTGGGTGACAGGGGAGGGTATGGCTACACCTTC. The encoded protein is CASSSVGDRGGYGYTF.

The gene calls are TRBV11-2 and TRBJ1-3; D not certain. The CDR3 length is 15 residues. Germline loops: CDR1 SGHAT, CDR2 FQNNGV. V was clipped by 5 bases and J by 0 bases, with 11 bases between them. The CDR3 sequence: CASSPVLGSGNTIYF. CDR3 DNA sequence: TGTGCCAGCAGCCCAGTCTTGGGCTCTGGAAACACCATATATTTT. Together with reference TRBV11-2 and TRBJ1-3, the CDR3 gives the full variable domain: EAGVAQSPRYKIIEKRQSVAFWCNPISGHATLYWYQQILGQGPKLLIQFQNNGVVDDSQLPKDRFSAERLKGVDSTLKIQPAKLEDSAVYLCASSPVLGSGNTIYFGEGSWLTVV.

A note on this clone: Within the sample, other DNA sequences also encode this same CDR3. V usage is TRBV27 and J usage is TRBJ2-7; no definite D call. In germline, CDR1 is MNHEY, CDR2 SMNVEV (reference sequence). The CDR3 has 13 amino acids. The germline V and J ends were trimmed by 0 bases and 5 bases, with 8 bases remaining between them. For the CDR3, the DNA is TGTGCCAGCAGTTTATCGAGGTGGGACGAGCAGTACTTC. Its translation is CASSLSRWDEQYF.

The chain employs TRBV4-1 and TRBJ2-7; TRBD1 matches at 7 bases. The CDR3 spans 14 residues. CDR1 MGHRA and CDR2 YSYEKL come from the germline V gene. Trimming removed 0 bases from V and 7 bases from J; junction bases left unmatched: 6. Written as DNA, the CDR3 is TGCGCCAGCAGCCAAGAGACAGGGTATGGTGAGCAGTACTTC. This encodes CASSQETGYGEQYF.